A selection of T cell receptor beta chains follows, all from one sample in a study of blood T cell repertoires in COVID-19. Assay used: immunoSEQ multiplex PCR; TCRdb lists only in-frame clones, some missing. The sample has some 300,000 clones; approximately 89% are singletons. What was sequenced was peripheral blood. Every receptor here comes from a woman aged 25 to 39 who had recovered from COVID-19. Both conserved end residues are part of each CDR3. Each record gives: D gene, V gene, J gene, clone size, CDR3 DNA, CDR3 protein. A D gene is named only where the DNA matches it firmly. Only part of the rows carry a size: once, few, many, or a class if the clone is expanded.

d_call: TRBD1
v_call: TRBV27
j_call: TRBJ1-5
clone_size: -
cdr3_nt: TGTGCCAGCAGTGCACGACAGGGGGACAATCAGCCCCAGCATTTT
cdr3_aa: CASSARQGDNQPQHF

d_call: -
v_call: TRBV4-2
j_call: TRBJ2-6
clone_size: -
cdr3_nt: TGTGCCAGCAGCCAAGAGACAGGAGACTCTGGGGCCAACGTCCTGACTTTC
cdr3_aa: CASSQETGDSGANVLTF

d_call: -
v_call: TRBV7-8
j_call: TRBJ2-2
clone_size: -
cdr3_nt: TGTGCCAGCAGCTTCCCCACAGGGGGGGCCGGGGAGCTGTTTTTT
cdr3_aa: CASSFPTGGAGELFF

d_call: -
v_call: TRBV19
j_call: TRBJ2-7
clone_size: -
cdr3_nt: TGTGCCAGTAGTCCCCAGGGGGGAGGTTGGACATACGAGCAGTACTTC
cdr3_aa: CASSPQGGGWTYEQYF

d_call: -
v_call: TRBV24-1
j_call: TRBJ2-3
clone_size: -
cdr3_nt: TGTGCCACCAGTGATTTCGGACAGATTGGAGGAGCAGATACGCAGTATTTT
cdr3_aa: CATSDFGQIGGADTQYF

d_call: -
v_call: TRBV15
j_call: TRBJ1-2
clone_size: many
cdr3_nt: TGTGCCACCAGCAGCTACGGGGGAAACTATGGCTACACCTTC
cdr3_aa: CATSSYGGNYGYTF

d_call: -
v_call: TRBV28
j_call: TRBJ1-6
clone_size: -
cdr3_nt: TGTGCCAGCACCGCGGAAAGAAGACCCCTCCACTTT
cdr3_aa: CASTAERRPLHF

d_call: TRBD1
v_call: TRBV15
j_call: TRBJ2-3
clone_size: -
cdr3_nt: TGTGCCACCAGCTTGGACAGGGGATCAGATACGCAGTATTTT
cdr3_aa: CATSLDRGSDTQYF

d_call: -
v_call: TRBV6-5
j_call: TRBJ1-1
clone_size: -
cdr3_nt: TGTGCCAGCATCCACCTCGGGAACACTGAAGCTTTCTTT
cdr3_aa: CASIHLGNTEAFF

d_call: TRBD1
v_call: TRBV5-5
j_call: TRBJ1-6
clone_size: once
cdr3_nt: TGTGCCAGCAGGGAAAAACAGGGGGGGAATTCACCCCTCCACTTT
cdr3_aa: CASREKQGGNSPLHF

d_call: TRBD2
v_call: TRBV6-5
j_call: TRBJ2-2
clone_size: -
cdr3_nt: TGTGCTTCGCGGGGGGGCCTCGAAACCGGGGAGCTGTTTTTT
cdr3_aa: CASRGGLETGELFF

d_call: TRBD1
v_call: TRBV7-2
j_call: TRBJ1-6
clone_size: -
cdr3_nt: TGTGCCAGCAGGCAGACGGGACAGCGAACAAGCTCCTATAATTCACCCCTCCACTTT
cdr3_aa: CASRQTGQRTSSYNSPLHF

d_call: TRBD1
v_call: TRBV5-1
j_call: TRBJ1-1
clone_size: -
cdr3_nt: TGCGCCAGCAGCGAAGAGACAGGGGGGAACACTGAAGCTTTCTTT
cdr3_aa: CASSEETGGNTEAFF

d_call: -
v_call: TRBV19
j_call: TRBJ1-3
clone_size: -
cdr3_nt: TGTGCCAGTAGTATTCCGGGGGCTGGAAACACCATATATTTT
cdr3_aa: CASSIPGAGNTIYF

d_call: -
v_call: TRBV28
j_call: TRBJ2-2
clone_size: -
cdr3_nt: TGTGCCAGCAGCCTCGGAGGGGCCGGGGAGCTGTTTTTT
cdr3_aa: CASSLGGAGELFF

d_call: -
v_call: TRBV7-2
j_call: TRBJ1-1
clone_size: -
cdr3_nt: TGTGCCAGCAGCCCCGTTTACATAACTGAAGCTTTCTTT
cdr3_aa: CASSPVYITEAFF

d_call: -
v_call: TRBV5-1
j_call: TRBJ1-1
clone_size: -
cdr3_nt: TGCGCCAGCAGCTTGGGACAAACCTCGATCATGAACACTGAAGCTTTCTTT
cdr3_aa: CASSLGQTSIMNTEAFF

d_call: TRBD2
v_call: TRBV5-1
j_call: TRBJ2-7
clone_size: -
cdr3_nt: TGCGCCAGCAGCTTGTGGTTTAGACTAGCGGGGGGACCAGGCTGCTACGAGCAGTACTTC
cdr3_aa: CASSLWFRLAGGPGCYEQYF

d_call: TRBD1
v_call: TRBV24-1
j_call: TRBJ2-2
clone_size: -
cdr3_nt: TGTGCCACCAGTGATCCCGCAGGGGGCACCGGGGAGCTGTTTTTT
cdr3_aa: CATSDPAGGTGELFF

d_call: -
v_call: TRBV7-9
j_call: TRBJ2-2
clone_size: few
cdr3_nt: TGTGCCAGCACCACGGACACCTTCGCGAACACCGGGGAGCTGTTTTTT
cdr3_aa: CASTTDTFANTGELFF

d_call: TRBD1
v_call: TRBV4-2
j_call: TRBJ2-1
clone_size: -
cdr3_nt: TGTGCCAGCAGCTCCCACGCCGGACAGGGGGCTGGTGAGCAGTTCTTC
cdr3_aa: CASSSHAGQGAGEQFF

d_call: -
v_call: TRBV5-6
j_call: TRBJ1-5
clone_size: -
cdr3_nt: TGTGCCAGCAGCCGCAGCAGGAGGACCAATCAGCCCCAGCATTTT
cdr3_aa: CASSRSRRTNQPQHF

d_call: TRBD1
v_call: TRBV5-1
j_call: TRBJ2-7
clone_size: -
cdr3_nt: TGCGCCAGCGGTTTTCTCGGGACAGGGGTCGAGCAGTACTTC
cdr3_aa: CASGFLGTGVEQYF

d_call: TRBD1
v_call: TRBV28
j_call: TRBJ2-7
clone_size: -
cdr3_nt: TGTGCCAGCAGTCCCTCCCCAGGGGGCTACGAGCAGTACTTC
cdr3_aa: CASSPSPGGYEQYF

d_call: -
v_call: TRBV6-5
j_call: TRBJ2-7
clone_size: -
cdr3_nt: TGTGCCAGCAGCGACTGGGGGGACGAGCAGTACTTC
cdr3_aa: CASSDWGDEQYF

d_call: -
v_call: TRBV11-3
j_call: TRBJ2-3
clone_size: -
cdr3_nt: TGTGCCAGCAGCCTCTTCGGGACAGATACGCAGTATTTT
cdr3_aa: CASSLFGTDTQYF

d_call: -
v_call: TRBV2
j_call: TRBJ2-2
clone_size: once
cdr3_nt: TGTGCCAGCAGCCGGGAGAACACCGGGGAGCTGTTTTTT
cdr3_aa: CASSRENTGELFF

d_call: -
v_call: TRBV28
j_call: TRBJ1-2
clone_size: -
cdr3_nt: TGTGCCAGCAGTCCCGGGAGGGATTATGGCTACACCTTC
cdr3_aa: CASSPGRDYGYTF

d_call: -
v_call: TRBV28
j_call: TRBJ1-2
clone_size: -
cdr3_nt: TGTGCCAGCAGGCTAGACAGGAACTATGGCTACACCTTC
cdr3_aa: CASRLDRNYGYTF

d_call: TRBD1
v_call: TRBV5-5
j_call: TRBJ2-7
clone_size: -
cdr3_nt: TGTGCCAGCAGCAAAAACAGGGGCGAGCAGTACTTC
cdr3_aa: CASSKNRGEQYF

d_call: TRBD1
v_call: TRBV19
j_call: TRBJ1-1
clone_size: -
cdr3_nt: TGTGCCAGTACCCCCGGGACAGGAGCGAACACTGAAGCTTTCTTT
cdr3_aa: CASTPGTGANTEAFF

d_call: TRBD1
v_call: TRBV19
j_call: TRBJ1-5
clone_size: -
cdr3_nt: TGTGCCAGTAGTATCGAAGTAGAGGACAGGGGATCGGGTCAGCCCCAGCATTTT
cdr3_aa: CASSIEVEDRGSGQPQHF

d_call: TRBD1
v_call: TRBV19
j_call: TRBJ1-4
clone_size: -
cdr3_nt: TGTGCCAGTAGTGCCGGACAGGCTGTTGAAAAACTGTTTTTT
cdr3_aa: CASSAGQAVEKLFF

d_call: TRBD1
v_call: TRBV10-3
j_call: TRBJ2-5
clone_size: -
cdr3_nt: TGTGCCATCAGTGGTTCGACAGGGCGGGAGACCCAGTACTTC
cdr3_aa: CAISGSTGRETQYF

d_call: -
v_call: TRBV28
j_call: TRBJ1-1
clone_size: -
cdr3_nt: TGTGCCAGCAGTTTCCCAGGTACTTTGAACACTGAAGCTTTCTTT
cdr3_aa: CASSFPGTLNTEAFF

d_call: -
v_call: TRBV30
j_call: TRBJ2-3
clone_size: -
cdr3_nt: TGTGCCTGGAGCCATAAGGGGGTTAGCACAGATACGCAGTATTTT
cdr3_aa: CAWSHKGVSTDTQYF

d_call: TRBD1
v_call: TRBV5-8
j_call: TRBJ1-2
clone_size: -
cdr3_nt: TGTGCCAGCAGCCTACAACAGGGGGCGTGGTATGGCTACACCTTC
cdr3_aa: CASSLQQGAWYGYTF

d_call: -
v_call: TRBV6-1
j_call: TRBJ1-2
clone_size: few
cdr3_nt: TGTGCCAGCAGTGACCCCGGACAGCTCTATGGCTACACCTTC
cdr3_aa: CASSDPGQLYGYTF

d_call: TRBD1
v_call: TRBV5-1
j_call: TRBJ1-1
clone_size: -
cdr3_nt: TGCGCCAGCAGCTCGGGACAGATCATGAACACTGAAGCTTTCTTT
cdr3_aa: CASSSGQIMNTEAFF

d_call: -
v_call: TRBV9
j_call: TRBJ1-1
clone_size: -
cdr3_nt: TGTGCCAGCAGCGCAAACTCCCAGGACACTGAAGCTTTCTTT
cdr3_aa: CASSANSQDTEAFF

d_call: -
v_call: TRBV7-2
j_call: TRBJ2-5
clone_size: once
cdr3_nt: TGTGCCAGCAGCCAAGGAACCGGAGGAGAGACCCAGTACTTC
cdr3_aa: CASSQGTGGETQYF

d_call: TRBD1
v_call: TRBV7-9
j_call: TRBJ1-1
clone_size: once
cdr3_nt: TGTGCCAGCAGCACCACAGGGGGTAGGTACACTGAAGCTTTCTTT
cdr3_aa: CASSTTGGRYTEAFF

d_call: TRBD2
v_call: TRBV9
j_call: TRBJ2-3
clone_size: once
cdr3_nt: TGTGCCAGCAGCGCCGGGACTAGCGGGCGTACAGATACGCAGTATTTT
cdr3_aa: CASSAGTSGRTDTQYF

d_call: -
v_call: TRBV5-1
j_call: TRBJ2-1
clone_size: few
cdr3_nt: TGCGCCAGCAGCTTGGAGAGACTGATCTCCTACAATGAGCAGTTCTTC
cdr3_aa: CASSLERLISYNEQFF

d_call: -
v_call: TRBV7-2
j_call: TRBJ2-3
clone_size: -
cdr3_nt: TGTGCCAGCAGCAACCGCCAGGGAAACACAGATACGCAGTATTTT
cdr3_aa: CASSNRQGNTDTQYF

d_call: TRBD1
v_call: TRBV7-9
j_call: TRBJ2-3
clone_size: -
cdr3_nt: TGTGCCAGCAGCTTCAGGGGGCAGGCAGATACGCAGTATTTT
cdr3_aa: CASSFRGQADTQYF

d_call: TRBD2
v_call: TRBV5-1
j_call: TRBJ2-2
clone_size: -
cdr3_nt: TGCGCCAGCAGCTTGAGCGGACTAGCGGGGGGCTCGAACACCGGGGAGCTGTTTTTT
cdr3_aa: CASSLSGLAGGSNTGELFF

d_call: -
v_call: TRBV19
j_call: TRBJ2-5
clone_size: -
cdr3_nt: TGTGCCAGTAGCTACCAGGGCCGTTTGGAGGAGACCCAGTACTTC
cdr3_aa: CASSYQGRLEETQYF

d_call: -
v_call: TRBV7-9
j_call: TRBJ1-5
clone_size: -
cdr3_nt: TGTGCCAGCAGCTTAACAGAGACCCAGCCCCAGCATTTT
cdr3_aa: CASSLTETQPQHF

d_call: TRBD2
v_call: TRBV6-4
j_call: TRBJ2-3
clone_size: many
cdr3_nt: TGTGCCAGCAGCGCGACTAGCGGGGGCACAGATACGCAGTATTTT
cdr3_aa: CASSATSGGTDTQYF

d_call: TRBD2
v_call: TRBV6-5
j_call: TRBJ2-2
clone_size: -
cdr3_nt: TGTGCCAGCAGGGTGGGACTAGCGGGGTCCGGGGAGCTGTTTTTT
cdr3_aa: CASRVGLAGSGELFF

d_call: -
v_call: TRBV27
j_call: TRBJ2-7
clone_size: -
cdr3_nt: TGTGCCAGCAGTTTATCCTACGTCGGGGGAGGCTACGAGCAGTACTTC
cdr3_aa: CASSLSYVGGGYEQYF

d_call: TRBD1
v_call: TRBV11-2
j_call: TRBJ2-7
clone_size: -
cdr3_nt: TGTGCCAGCAGCTCCCCTAAGGGGGCCACCTACGAGCAGTACTTC
cdr3_aa: CASSSPKGATYEQYF

d_call: -
v_call: TRBV18
j_call: TRBJ2-1
clone_size: -
cdr3_nt: TGTGCCAGCTCACCAACAGGCGATGAGCAGTTCTTC
cdr3_aa: CASSPTGDEQFF

d_call: TRBD2
v_call: TRBV7-7
j_call: TRBJ2-2
clone_size: -
cdr3_nt: TGTGCCAGCAGCAGGGAGCGGGGGGGGACCACCGGGGAGCTGTTTTTT
cdr3_aa: CASSRERGGTTGELFF

d_call: TRBD2
v_call: TRBV5-1
j_call: TRBJ2-7
clone_size: once
cdr3_nt: TGCGCCAGCAGCCGGAGCGGGGCGTCCTACGAGCAGTACTTC
cdr3_aa: CASSRSGASYEQYF